A single sample gave rise to the 9 T cell receptor beta chains below, sequenced in a study of beta chain features in type 1 diabetes. Expressed TCRB transcripts were sequenced because the entire RNA isolate underwent reverse transcription. Clones were sequenced by immunoSEQ multiplex PCR, and TCRdb holds only the in-frame ones, with some missing. Among 970,000 or so clones listed, 17% were seen once. Input material: naive CD4+ T cells from blood. The source is a woman aged 18-29 years in good health.

This clone was seen a few times. The chain joins TRBV14 to TRBJ2-5; D is perhaps TRBD1 (6 bases). The CDR3 loop spans 15 amino acids. Trimming cost V 1 base and J 5 bases, with 14 bases left between them. CDR1 SGHDN and CDR2 FVKESK come from the germline V gene. The CDR3 DNA sequence: TGTGCCAGCAGCCAAGTCGGCAGGGGATCGGAGACCCAGTACTTC. As protein: CASSQVGRGSETQYF.

The J gene is TRBJ2-2, the V gene TRBV7-3; D ambiguous. The germline gives CDR1 SGHTA, CDR2 FQGTGA. Trimming left V 3 bases short and J 0 bases short, with 17 bases between. The CDR3 sequence is 18 residues long. CDR3 sequence: CASSFPAGIFANTGELFF. DNA for the CDR3: TGTGCCAGCAGCTTCCCGGCAGGAATATTCGCGAACACCGGGGAGCTGTTTTTT.

The gene calls are TRBV23-1 and TRBJ2-7; 9 bases are a match to TRBD1. TRBV23-1 falls under the ORF class, with uncertain function. The CDR3 has 20 amino acids. The V gene end was trimmed by 3 bases and the J gene end by 3 bases; junction bases not matched to a gene: 21. The CDR3 nucleotides are TGCGCCAGCAGTCAGGGCCCATTCCGGGACAGGGTATTTCGCATCTACGAGCAGTACTTC. It encodes CASSQGPFRDRVFRIYEQYF.

This clone was seen more than once but under ten times. The V call is TRBV2, the J call TRBJ2-7; no reliable D call. The CDR3 consists of 12 residues. The V and J ends lost 6 bases and 5 bases respectively, with 11 bases between them. Germline-derived CDR1 and CDR2 are SNHLY and FYNNEI. The CDR3, as DNA: TGTGCCAGCAGCAAACCTTCTCACGAGCAGTACTTC. Protein sequence: CASSKPSHEQYF.

This clone occurred a few times. This chain uses TRBV15 with TRBJ1-2; 8 bases match TRBD1. V lost 4 bases, J lost 5 bases, and 12 bases stayed unmatched. There are 16 residues in the CDR3. From germline, CDR1 is LNHNV and CDR2 YYDKDF (reference sequence). This CDR3 reads CATSTRQGRGRYGYTF. DNA for the CDR3: TGTGCCACCAGCACCCGACAGGGGAGAGGTCGGTATGGCTACACCTTC.

The CDR3 here is CASSDGQGGGYTF. The CDR3 DNA follows: TGTGCCAGCAGTGATGGACAGGGCGGAGGCTACACCTTC. This chain links TRBV6-1 with TRBJ1-2, with 8 bases identical to TRBD1. Germline V gives CDR1 MNHNS, CDR2 SASEGT. This CDR3 is built from 13 residues. Trimming at V came to 3 bases and at J to 8 bases, leaving 5 bases not matched to a gene.

There are a few counts of this clone. The chain joins TRBV5-1 to TRBJ2-5, with 8 bases identical to TRBD2. The ends lost 4 bases at V and 5 bases at J; junction bases unmatched: 10. CDR1 and CDR2 (germline): SGHRS, YFSETQ. CDR3 length: 15 residues. The CDR3 DNA is TGCGCCAGCAGCAAGGTAGCGGGACGGGGGGAGACCCAGTACTTC. Its protein is CASSKVAGRGETQYF.

J is TRBJ1-2 and V is TRBV7-9; possible D gene TRBD1, 5 bases. Germline CDR1 reads SEHNR; CDR2 reads FQNEAQ (reference sequence). V was pared by 3 bases and J by 4 bases, with 12 bases between. The CDR3 is 14 residues long. CDR3 coding DNA: TGTGCCAGCAGCTTGGAGGGGAGAGGCTATGGCTACACCTTC. It translates to CASSLEGRGYGYTF.

V usage is TRBV18 and J usage is TRBJ1-2, with 9 bases fitting TRBD1. In germline, CDR1 is KGHSH, CDR2 LQKENI. After removal of 5 bases from V and 8 bases from J, the junction contained 15 bases not matched to a gene. The CDR3 contains 16 residues. The CDR3 sequence is CASSAVRDRDFWGYTF. CDR3 DNA sequence: TGTGCCAGCTCAGCGGTCCGGGACAGGGATTTCTGGGGCTACACCTTC. Together with reference TRBV18 and TRBJ1-2, the CDR3 gives the full variable domain: NAGVMQNPRHLVRRRGQEARLRCSPMKGHSHVYWYRQLPEEGLKFMVYLQKENIIDESGMPKERFSAEFPKEGPSILRIQQVVRGDSAAYFCASSAVRDRDFWGYTFGSGTRLTVV.